Detailed here is one T cell receptor (beta chain). Distinct nucleotide sequences in the sample also encode this CDR3. Original processing methods: The authors estimated nucleated cell counts from reference gene primer amplification. Method: immunoSEQ multiplex PCR; TCRdb's copy keeps in-frame clones and lacks some. The V and J calls and clone size come from that table; D and trimming were worked out from the DNA. This sample has a few hundred thousand clones; approximately 85% occur once, and the top ten carry 9.5% to 11%. After removal of 5 bases from V and 5 bases from J, the junction contained 5 bases not matched to a gene. Germline loops: CDR1 SGHAT, CDR2 FQNNGV. The CDR3 runs 13 residues. This sample is drawn from a study of blood T cell repertoires in COVID-19. Study at large: T cells, B-cell-depleted T cells, or PBMCs provided the cDNA or gDNA that served as material.

The sample consisted of peripheral blood. The chain uses TRBV11-2 and TRBJ2-5; 7 bases match TRBD2. This clonotype was obtained from a woman aged 70 to 79 with acute or convalescent COVID-19. In DNA, the CDR3 is TGTGCCAGCAGCCCGGGGGGTCGGGAGACCCAGTACTTC. Encoded protein: CASSPGGRETQYF.